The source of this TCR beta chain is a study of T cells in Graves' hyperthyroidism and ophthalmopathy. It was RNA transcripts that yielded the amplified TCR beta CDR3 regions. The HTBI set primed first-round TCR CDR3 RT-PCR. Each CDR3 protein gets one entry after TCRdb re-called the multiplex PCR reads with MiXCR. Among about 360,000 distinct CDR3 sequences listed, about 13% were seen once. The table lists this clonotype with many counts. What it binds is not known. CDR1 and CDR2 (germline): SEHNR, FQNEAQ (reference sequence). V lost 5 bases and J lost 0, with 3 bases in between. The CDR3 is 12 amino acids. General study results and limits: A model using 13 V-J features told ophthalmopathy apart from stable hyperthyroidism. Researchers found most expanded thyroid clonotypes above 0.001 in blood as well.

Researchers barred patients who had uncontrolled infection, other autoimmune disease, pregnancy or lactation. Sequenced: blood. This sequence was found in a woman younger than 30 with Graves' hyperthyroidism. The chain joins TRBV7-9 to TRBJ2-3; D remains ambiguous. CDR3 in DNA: TGTGCCAGCAGCAAGAGCACAGATACGCAGTATTTT. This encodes CASSKSTDTQYF.